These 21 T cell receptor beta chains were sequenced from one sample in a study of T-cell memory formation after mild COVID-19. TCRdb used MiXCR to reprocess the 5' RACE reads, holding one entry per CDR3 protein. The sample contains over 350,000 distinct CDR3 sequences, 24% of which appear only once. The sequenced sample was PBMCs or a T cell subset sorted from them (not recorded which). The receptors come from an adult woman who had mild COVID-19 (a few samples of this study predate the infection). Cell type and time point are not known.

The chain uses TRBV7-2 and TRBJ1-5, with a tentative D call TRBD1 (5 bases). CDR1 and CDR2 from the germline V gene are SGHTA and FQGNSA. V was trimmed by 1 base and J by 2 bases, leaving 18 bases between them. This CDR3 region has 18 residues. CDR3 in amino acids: CASSLDFGVGGGNQPQHF. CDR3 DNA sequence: TGTGCCAGCAGCTTAGACTTTGGAGTCGGAGGGGGCAATCAGCCCCAGCATTTT.

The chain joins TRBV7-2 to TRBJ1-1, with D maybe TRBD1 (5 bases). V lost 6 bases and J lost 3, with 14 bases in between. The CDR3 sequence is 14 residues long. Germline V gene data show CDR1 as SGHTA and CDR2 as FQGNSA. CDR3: CASRGRGSYTEAFF. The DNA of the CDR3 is TGTGCCAGCAGGGGAAGGGGATCGTACACTGAAGCTTTCTTT.

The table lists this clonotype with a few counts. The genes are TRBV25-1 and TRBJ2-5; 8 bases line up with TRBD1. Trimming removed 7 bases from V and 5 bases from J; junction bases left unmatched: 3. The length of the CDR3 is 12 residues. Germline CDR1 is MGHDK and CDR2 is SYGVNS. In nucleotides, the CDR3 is TGTGCCAGCACCACAGGGGGGGAGACCCAGTACTTC. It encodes CASTTGGETQYF.

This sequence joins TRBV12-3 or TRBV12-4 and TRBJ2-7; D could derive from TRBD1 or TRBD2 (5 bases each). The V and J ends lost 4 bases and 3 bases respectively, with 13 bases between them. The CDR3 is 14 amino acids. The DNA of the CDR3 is TGTGCCAGCAGTTCCATTGGGGGTTTCTACGAGCAGTACTTC. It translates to CASSSIGGFYEQYF.

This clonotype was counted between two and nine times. As DNA, the CDR3 is TGTGCCAGTAGTCCCGCAGCGGGAGACTACGAGCAGTACTTC. Translation gives CASSPAAGDYEQYF. The V call is TRBV19, the J call TRBJ2-7, with TRBD2 matching 8 bases. V was clipped by 5 bases and J by 3 bases; unmatched bases: 6. This CDR3 is 14 amino acids long. The V gene's germline CDR1 is LNHDA and CDR2 SQIVND (reference sequence).

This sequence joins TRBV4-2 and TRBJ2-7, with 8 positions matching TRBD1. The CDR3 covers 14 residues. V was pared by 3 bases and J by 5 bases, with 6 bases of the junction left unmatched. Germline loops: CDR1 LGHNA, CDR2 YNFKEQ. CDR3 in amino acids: CASSQPQGADEQYF. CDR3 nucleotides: TGTGCCAGCAGCCAGCCGCAGGGGGCGGACGAGCAGTACTTC.

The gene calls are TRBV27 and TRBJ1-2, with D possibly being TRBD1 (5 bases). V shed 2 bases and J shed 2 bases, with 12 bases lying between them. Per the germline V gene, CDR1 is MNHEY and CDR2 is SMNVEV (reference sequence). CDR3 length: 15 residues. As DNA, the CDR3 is TGTGCCAGCAGTTTAGGGACCGGGGTGAACTATGGCTACACCTTC. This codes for CASSLGTGVNYGYTF.

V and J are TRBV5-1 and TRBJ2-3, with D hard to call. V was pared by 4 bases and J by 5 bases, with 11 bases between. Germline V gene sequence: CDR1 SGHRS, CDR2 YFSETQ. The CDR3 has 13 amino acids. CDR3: CASSPRPGDTQYF. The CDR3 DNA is TGCGCCAGCAGCCCACGACCCGGAGATACGCAGTATTTT.

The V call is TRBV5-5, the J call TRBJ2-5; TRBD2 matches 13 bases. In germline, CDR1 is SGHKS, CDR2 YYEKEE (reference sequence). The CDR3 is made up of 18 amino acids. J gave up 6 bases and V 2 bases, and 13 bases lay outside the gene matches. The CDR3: CASSFYSGRTSGGKTQYF. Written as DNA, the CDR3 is TGTGCCAGCAGCTTTTACTCCGGCCGGACTAGCGGGGGAAAGACCCAGTACTTC.

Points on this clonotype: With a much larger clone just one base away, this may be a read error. CDR3 loop: CASSYQDRGLNTEAFF. The CDR3 region has the DNA TGTGCCAGCAGTTACCAGGACAGGGGTCTGAACACTGAAGCTTTCTTT. The V call is TRBV6-6, the J call TRBJ1-1, with 9 bases identical to TRBD1. Germline CDR1 is MNHNY and CDR2 is SVGAGI (reference sequence). This CDR3 comprises 16 residues. V was clipped by 2 bases and J by 0 bases; unmatched bases: 4.

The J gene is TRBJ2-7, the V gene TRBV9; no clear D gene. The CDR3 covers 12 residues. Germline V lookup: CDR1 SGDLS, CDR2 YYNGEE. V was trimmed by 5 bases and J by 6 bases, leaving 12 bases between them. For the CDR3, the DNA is TGTGCCAGCAGTCCAGGTTCGAGCGAGCAGTACTTC. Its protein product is CASSPGSSEQYF.

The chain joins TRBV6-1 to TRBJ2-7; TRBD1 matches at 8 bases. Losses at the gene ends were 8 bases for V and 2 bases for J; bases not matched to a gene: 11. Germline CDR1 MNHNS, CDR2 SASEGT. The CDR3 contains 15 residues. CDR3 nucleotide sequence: TGTGCCAGCGTGAAGGGGGACAGGAAAACCTACGAGCAGTACTTC. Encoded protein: CASVKGDRKTYEQYF.

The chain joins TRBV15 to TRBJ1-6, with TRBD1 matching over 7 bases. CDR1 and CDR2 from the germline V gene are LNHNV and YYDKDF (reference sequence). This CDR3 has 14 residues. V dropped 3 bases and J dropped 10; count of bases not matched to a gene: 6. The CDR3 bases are TGTGCCACCAGCAGGACAGGGTTAGAATCACCCCTCCACTTT. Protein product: CATSRTGLESPLHF. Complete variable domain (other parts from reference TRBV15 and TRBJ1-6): DAMVIQNPRYQVTQFGKPVTLSCSQTLNHNVMYWYQQKSSQAPKLLFHYYDKDFNNEADTPDNFQSRRPNTSFCFLDIRSPGLGDTAMYLCATSRTGLESPLHFGNGTRLTVT.

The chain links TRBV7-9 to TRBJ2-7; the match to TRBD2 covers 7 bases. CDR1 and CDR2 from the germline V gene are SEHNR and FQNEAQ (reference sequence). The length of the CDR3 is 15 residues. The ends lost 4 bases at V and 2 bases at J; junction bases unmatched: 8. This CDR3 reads CASSYQREGPYEQYF. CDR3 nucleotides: TGTGCCAGCAGCTACCAGCGGGAAGGTCCCTACGAGCAGTACTTC.

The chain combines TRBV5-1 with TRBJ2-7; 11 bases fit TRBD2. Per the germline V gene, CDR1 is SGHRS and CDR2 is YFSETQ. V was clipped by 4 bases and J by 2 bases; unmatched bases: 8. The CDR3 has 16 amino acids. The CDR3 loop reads CASSQHSGRDTYEQYF. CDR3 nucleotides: TGCGCCAGCAGCCAACATAGCGGGAGGGACACCTACGAGCAGTACTTC.

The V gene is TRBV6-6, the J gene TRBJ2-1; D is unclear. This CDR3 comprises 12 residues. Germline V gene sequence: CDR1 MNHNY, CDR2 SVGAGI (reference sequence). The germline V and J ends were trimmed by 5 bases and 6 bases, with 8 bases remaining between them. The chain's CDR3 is CASSPGSNEQFF. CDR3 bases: TGTGCCAGCAGTCCCGGGTCCAATGAGCAGTTCTTC.

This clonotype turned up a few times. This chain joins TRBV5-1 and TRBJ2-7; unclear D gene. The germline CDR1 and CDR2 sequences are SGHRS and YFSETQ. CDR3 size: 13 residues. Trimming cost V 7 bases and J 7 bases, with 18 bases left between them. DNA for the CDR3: TGCGCCAGCTCGGAAGATCCGGTCCGGGAGCAGTACTTC. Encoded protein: CASSEDPVREQYF. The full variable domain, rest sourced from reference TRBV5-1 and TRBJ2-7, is KAGVTQTPRYLIKTRGQQVTLSCSPISGHRSVSWYQQTPGQGLQFLFEYFSETQRNKGNFPGRFSGRQFSNSRSEMNVSTLELGDSALYLCASSEDPVREQYFGPGTRLTVT.

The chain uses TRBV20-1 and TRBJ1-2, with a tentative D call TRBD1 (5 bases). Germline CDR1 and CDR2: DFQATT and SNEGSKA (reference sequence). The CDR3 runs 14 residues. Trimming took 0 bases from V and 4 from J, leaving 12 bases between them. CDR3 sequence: CSAREGARPYGYTF. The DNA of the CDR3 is TGCAGTGCTAGAGAAGGGGCCCGTCCCTATGGCTACACCTTC.

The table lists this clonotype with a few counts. CDR3 coding DNA: TGTGCCAGCAGCCAAGTGGACAGGGGGACCCTCAATGAGCAGTTCTTC. Amino acid sequence: CASSQVDRGTLNEQFF. The rearrangement links TRBV4-2 to TRBJ2-1; TRBD1 aligns across 10 bases. This CDR3 is built from 16 residues. Germline trimming cut 1 base from V and 6 bases from J; bases unmatched to any gene: 6. Germline assignment: CDR1 LGHNA and CDR2 YNFKEQ.

The CDR3 spells CASSPRTSGRGSETQYF. The CDR3 DNA is TGTGCCAGCAGCCCGCGGACTAGCGGGAGAGGGAGTGAGACCCAGTACTTC. The chain has TRBV3-1 and TRBJ2-5; 13 bases line up with TRBD2. Germline loops: CDR1 LGHDT, CDR2 YNNKEL (reference sequence). The length of the CDR3 is 17 residues. Trimming took 4 bases from V and 5 from J; bases not matched to a gene: 10.

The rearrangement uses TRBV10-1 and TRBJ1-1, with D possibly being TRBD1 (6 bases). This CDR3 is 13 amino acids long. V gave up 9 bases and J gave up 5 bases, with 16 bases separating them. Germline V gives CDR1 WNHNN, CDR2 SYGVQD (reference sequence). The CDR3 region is CARKRRGRTEAFF. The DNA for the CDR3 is TGCGCCAGAAAACGCAGGGGAAGGACTGAAGCTTTCTTT.